Presented here are 26 T cell receptor beta chains from one specimen sequenced in a study of blood T cell repertoires in COVID-19 (dated by TCRdb to 2018 to 2021). Receptor amplification or capture employed the immunoSEQ multiplex PCR assay. Entries here come from immuneACCESS through TCRdb and include only in-frame sequences with V and J called. Some clones fail to appear in such tables; in the studies checked, an unresolved V gene covers under half of the shortfall, and the cause of the remainder is unknown. This sample is represented by 200,000 to 250,000 clones; around 83% of them were singletons. The top ten hold 7.4% of the sample. The sample taken for sequencing was peripheral blood. All receptors derive from a woman aged 45-65 years with acute or convalescent COVID-19.

The rearrangement joins TRBV30 to TRBJ1-2; D is undetermined. The CDR3 covers 12 residues. From germline, CDR1 is GTSNPN and CDR2 SVGIG (reference sequence). Trimming shortened V by 2 bases and J by 3 bases, and 7 bases separated the two germline ends. CDR3 sequence: CAWSSSYYGYTF. CDR3 bases: TGTGCCTGGAGTTCTTCCTACTATGGCTACACCTTC.

This rearrangement joins TRBV5-1 to TRBJ2-2; TRBD1 agrees at 7 bases. V lost 4 bases to trimming and J lost 5 bases; unmatched junction nucleotides: 5. CDR3 length equals 14 residues. Looked up from germline, CDR1 is SGHRS and CDR2 is YFSETQ. The CDR3 nucleotides are TGCGCCAGCAGCCAAGTACAGGGGACCGGGGAGCTGTTTTTT. Amino acids: CASSQVQGTGELFF. Full variable domain (rest looked up from reference TRBV5-1 and TRBJ2-2): KAGVTQTPRYLIKTRGQQVTLSCSPISGHRSVSWYQQTPGQGLQFLFEYFSETQRNKGNFPGRFSGRQFSNSRSEMNVSTLELGDSALYLCASSQVQGTGELFFGEGSRLTVL.

The chain joins TRBV7-8 to TRBJ1-4; 8 nucleotides line up with TRBD1. V trimming: 1 base; J trimming: 6 bases; junction bases outside the gene matches: 7. The CDR3 is 16 residues long. Per the germline V gene, CDR1 is SGHVS and CDR2 is FQNEAQ. The CDR3 coding sequence is TGTGCCAGCAGCTTAGTAGGTGCGACAGGGGATGAAAAACTGTTTTTT. Protein: CASSLVGATGDEKLFF.

This chain joins TRBV19 and TRBJ1-2; TRBD1 agrees at 11 bases. V was clipped by 5 bases and J by 2 bases; unmatched bases: 7. Per germline, CDR1 LNHDA and CDR2 SQIVND (reference sequence). The CDR3 runs 16 residues. This CDR3 is CASSFRTGGANYGYTF. The CDR3 DNA reads as TGTGCCAGTAGTTTCCGGACAGGGGGCGCGAACTATGGCTACACCTTC.

This rearrangement joins TRBV5-1 to TRBJ2-1, with a possible D match to TRBD2 (6 bases). Germline V gives CDR1 SGHRS, CDR2 YFSETQ. The CDR3 consists of 16 residues. The V end lost 5 bases, the J end lost 1 base, and 16 bases lay between the germline ends. The CDR3 region is CASRPGGGTSYNEQFF. DNA for the CDR3: TGCGCCAGCAGACCCGGGGGAGGAACATCCTACAATGAGCAGTTCTTC.

The J gene is TRBJ2-5, the V gene TRBV5-1; TRBD2 matches at 9 bases. CDR3 size: 16 residues. Germline CDR1 is SGHRS and CDR2 is YFSETQ. J was trimmed by 2 bases and V by 4 bases; bases with no gene match: 9. The CDR3 is CASSVGTSLGQETQYF. The CDR3, as DNA: TGCGCCAGCAGCGTCGGGACTAGCTTAGGGCAAGAGACCCAGTACTTC.

This clone occurred once. This sequence joins TRBV6-1 and TRBJ2-1; unclear D gene. The germline V gene has CDR1 MNHNS and CDR2 SASEGT. V lost 1 base, J lost 9 bases, and 7 bases lay in between. The CDR3 sequence is 12 residues long. The CDR3, as DNA: TGTGCCAGCAGTGAAGTTTGGAGTGAGCAGTTCTTC. It specifies CASSEVWSEQFF.

The V and J genes are TRBV10-3 and TRBJ2-1; TRBD1 agrees at 9 bases. In germline, CDR1 is ENHRY, CDR2 SYGVKD. The V gene end was trimmed by 5 bases and the J gene end by 7 bases; junction bases not matched to a gene: 9. This CDR3 is built from 15 residues. The CDR3 loop reads CAISTSGQGANEQFF. The CDR3 DNA is TGTGCCATCAGTACATCGGGACAGGGCGCAAATGAGCAGTTCTTC.

This clone has just one count. The chain recombines TRBV9 with TRBJ2-3, with TRBD2 matching over 10 bases. After removal of 4 bases from V and 4 bases from J, the junction contained 6 bases not matched to a gene. The CDR3 length is 15 residues. Per germline, CDR1 SGDLS and CDR2 YYNGEE. CDR3 loop: CASSLSGGAPDTQYF. In nucleotides, the CDR3 is TGTGCCAGCAGCCTAAGCGGGGGGGCCCCAGATACGCAGTATTTT. The full variable domain, in which reference TRBV9 and TRBJ2-3 provide the parts outside the CDR3, is DSGVTQTPKHLITATGQRVTLRCSPRSGDLSVYWYQQSLDQGLQFLIQYYNGEERAKGNILERFSAQQFPDLHSELNLSSLELGDSALYFCASSLSGGAPDTQYFGPGTRLTVL.

The V call is TRBV6-2 or TRBV6-3, the J call TRBJ2-3, with D possibly TRBD1 on 6 matching bases. V dropped 0 bases and J dropped 6 bases, with 16 bases sitting between them. The CDR3 has 16 residues. The germline CDR1 and CDR2 sequences are MNHEY and SVGEGT. The DNA for the CDR3 is TGTGCCAGCAGTTACTCAATCCCAGGGGAATCGGATACGCAGTATTTT. It specifies CASSYSIPGESDTQYF.

The count of this clone is one. This chain uses TRBV5-1 with TRBJ2-4; 16 bases are a match to TRBD2. The CDR3 runs 18 residues. Germline V gene data show CDR1 as SGHRS and CDR2 as YFSETQ. Trimming at V came to 3 bases and at J to 1 base, leaving 4 bases not matched to a gene. The CDR3 nucleotides read TGCGCCAGCAGCTCGGGGACTAGCGGGGGGGCCGCCAAAAACATTCAGTACTTC. It yields the protein CASSSGTSGGAAKNIQYF.

The CDR3 DNA follows: TGTGCCAGCAGCTTTTCAGGCAACAATCAGCCCCAGCATTTT. Protein product: CASSFSGNNQPQHF. J is TRBJ1-5 and V is TRBV7-8; D not certain. Germline V gene data show CDR1 as SGHVS and CDR2 as FQNEAQ. CDR3 length: 14 residues. The germline V and J ends were trimmed by 3 bases and 3 bases, with 9 bases remaining between them.

This clone showed up just once. The CDR3 nucleotides read TGTGCCAGCAGCCCTCTTGGGACTAGCGGGGGGGCGAGGGAGCAGTTCTTC. This codes for CASSPLGTSGGAREQFF. This chain joins TRBV5-4 and TRBJ2-1; 16 bases agree with TRBD2. The CDR3 has 17 amino acids. V lost 4 bases, J lost 10 bases, and 11 bases stayed unmatched. The germline gives CDR1 SGHNT, CDR2 YYREEE (reference sequence). Looking up the rest from reference TRBV5-4 and TRBJ2-1 gives the full variable domain: ETGVTQSPTHLIKTRGQQVTLRCSSQSGHNTVSWYQQALGQGPQFIFQYYREEENGRGNFPPRFSGLQFPNYSSELNVNALELDDSALYLCASSPLGTSGGAREQFFGPGTRLTVL.

V is TRBV11-2 and J is TRBJ1-4; D gene ambiguous. CDR1 is SGHAT, CDR2 FQNNGV, per germline. This CDR3 contains 12 residues. The ends were cut back, 1 base at V and 8 bases at J, with 5 bases in the middle. As DNA, the CDR3 is TGTGCCAGCAGCTTAGGTAGCGAAAAACTGTTTTTT. It is translated as CASSLGSEKLFF.

This clone appeared a few times. The gene calls are TRBV11-2 and TRBJ2-3; TRBD2 matches 9 bases. Trimming at V came to 2 bases and at J to 0 bases, leaving 3 bases not matched to a gene. Germline V gives CDR1 SGHAT, CDR2 FQNNGV. CDR3 length equals 16 residues. As DNA, the CDR3 is TGTGCCAGCAGCTTAAGGACTAGCGCAAGCACAGATACGCAGTATTTT. Translating it yields CASSLRTSASTDTQYF.

V gene TRBV28 combines with J gene TRBJ2-5, with 7 bases that match TRBD1. The germline gives CDR1 MDHEN, CDR2 SYDVKM. The CDR3 is made up of 15 amino acids. Trimming cost V 2 bases and J 2 bases; bases outside gene matches: 5. The CDR3 loop reads CASSLVDRAQETQYF. Here the CDR3 DNA reads TGTGCCAGCAGTTTAGTAGACAGGGCTCAAGAGACCCAGTACTTC.

This chain uses TRBV4-1 with TRBJ1-2; D is possibly TRBD1 (5 bases). CDR3 length: 15 amino acids. Germline CDR1 reads MGHRA; CDR2 reads YSYEKL. V lost 2 bases to trimming and J lost 4 bases, with 14 bases between them. CDR3 residues: CASSQTDRVRYGYTF. The CDR3 DNA reads as TGCGCCAGCAGCCAAACAGACAGAGTCCGCTATGGCTACACCTTC.

V usage is TRBV10-3 and J usage is TRBJ1-2; possible D gene TRBD1, 5 bases. CDR3 length equals 13 residues. V was trimmed by 6 bases and J by 6 bases, leaving 14 bases between them. Germline CDR1 ENHRY, CDR2 SYGVKD. CDR3 residues: CAISADRSDGYTF. For the CDR3, the DNA is TGTGCCATCAGCGCTGACAGATCCGATGGCTACACCTTC.

The chain is built from TRBV4-2 and TRBJ2-7; D is perhaps TRBD1 (5 bases). The V gene lost 4 bases and the J gene lost 6 bases, with 16 bases spanning the gap. In germline, CDR1 is LGHNA, CDR2 YNFKEQ. This CDR3 is 14 amino acids long. Written as DNA, the CDR3 is TGTGCCAGCAGCCCGAACCAAGGACAAAGCGAGCAGTACTTC. Amino acids: CASSPNQGQSEQYF.

The chain is built from TRBV27 and TRBJ2-5, with D perhaps matching TRBD1 (5 bases). Trimming cost V 8 bases and J 4 bases, with 14 bases left between them. Germline CDR1 and CDR2: MNHEY and SMNVEV (reference sequence). The CDR3 totals 13 residues. This CDR3 reads CASGGRAGETQYF. CDR3 in DNA: TGTGCCAGCGGCGGCAGGGCCGGAGAGACCCAGTACTTC.

The gene calls are TRBV28 and TRBJ1-1; 7 bases align to TRBD1. CDR3 size: 11 residues. Per the germline V gene, CDR1 is MDHEN and CDR2 is SYDVKM. Germline trimming cut 5 bases from V and 8 bases from J; bases unmatched to any gene: 2. CDR3 nucleotide sequence: TGTGCCAGCAGTCCAGGGGGGGAAGCTTTCTTT. Its translation: CASSPGGEAFF.

The chain employs TRBV28 and TRBJ2-1, with 7 bases identical to TRBD2. Germline V gives CDR1 MDHEN, CDR2 SYDVKM. The V gene end was trimmed by 11 bases and the J gene end by 8 bases; junction bases not matched to a gene: 9. The CDR3 totals 12 residues. Here the CDR3 reads CASGLVGDEQFF. CDR3 coding DNA: TGTGCCTCAGGACTAGTTGGCGATGAGCAGTTCTTC.

J is TRBJ1-1 and V is TRBV7-8, with D uncertain. The CDR3 runs 15 residues. The germline V gene encodes CDR1 SGHVS and CDR2 FQNEAQ. Trimming stripped 8 bases from V and 4 bases from J, with 20 bases between. The CDR3 region is CASRLTGSMVTEAFF. In nucleotides, the CDR3 is TGTGCCAGCCGATTAACGGGGAGTATGGTCACTGAAGCTTTCTTT.

This rearrangement joins TRBV5-1 to TRBJ2-3; TRBD2 agrees at 11 bases. Looked up from germline, CDR1 is SGHRS and CDR2 is YFSETQ. The CDR3 is 16 residues long. V lost 0 bases and J lost 5; bases outside the gene matches: 5. CDR3 nucleotide sequence: TGCGCCAGCAGCTTGGGACTAGCGGGATCCGGAGATACGCAGTATTTT. Encoded protein: CASSLGLAGSGDTQYF. Filled out from reference TRBV5-1 and TRBJ2-3, the complete variable domain reads KAGVTQTPRYLIKTRGQQVTLSCSPISGHRSVSWYQQTPGQGLQFLFEYFSETQRNKGNFPGRFSGRQFSNSRSEMNVSTLELGDSALYLCASSLGLAGSGDTQYFGPGTRLTVL.

The chain links TRBV4-2 to TRBJ2-2; TRBD1 might be the D (6 bases). The CDR3 spans 16 residues. Germline V gene sequence: CDR1 LGHNA, CDR2 YNFKEQ. V was shortened by 1 base and J by 4 bases, with 13 bases between the two germline ends. The CDR3 protein is CASSQGLGQSTGELFF. The CDR3 nucleotides read TGTGCCAGCAGCCAAGGGCTAGGACAGTCCACCGGGGAGCTGTTTTTT.

This rearrangement joins TRBV6-5 to TRBJ1-2; D possibly corresponds to TRBD1 (6 bases). This CDR3 spans 15 amino acids. From germline, CDR1 is MNHEY and CDR2 SVGAGI. The ends were cut back, 0 bases at V and 4 bases at J, with 12 bases in the middle. DNA of the CDR3: TGTGCCAGCAGTTACTCGGGACACCCCCGCTATGGCTACACCTTC. Residues: CASSYSGHPRYGYTF.